This passage covers 27 T cell receptor beta chains from one sample sequenced in a study of PD-1 blockade in classical Hodgkin lymphoma. All patients relapsed after autologous stem cell transplantation, and brentuximab vedotin exposure varied. Sequencing was performed with immunoSEQ multiplex PCR; in TCRdb, only in-frame clones are kept and a portion is missing. This sample carries around 99,000 clones, more than 80% of them seen once, and the ten largest clones take roughly 16%. The sequencing here drew on peripheral blood mononuclear cells (PBMCs), taken before the second cycle of nivolumab. The receptors shown here come from a human donor with classical Hodgkin lymphoma.

The V and J genes are TRBV7-9 and TRBJ2-2, with TRBD2 matching over 12 bases. Germline values: CDR1 SEHNR, CDR2 FQNEAQ (reference sequence). The CDR3 loop spans 18 amino acids. Trimming at V came to 3 bases and at J to 6 bases, leaving 11 bases not matched to a gene. The CDR3 loop reads CASSFGLAGRTHAGELFF. The CDR3 nucleotides read TGTGCCAGCAGCTTCGGACTAGCGGGACGAACACACGCCGGGGAGCTGTTTTTT.

V and J are TRBV7-8 and TRBJ1-1; TRBD1 agrees at 11 bases. V shed 2 bases and J 4 bases; nucleotides not matched to a gene: 3. The CDR3 extends over 15 amino acids. The V gene's germline CDR1 is SGHVS and CDR2 FQNEAQ. DNA for the CDR3: TGTGCCAGCAGCTTAACCGGACAGGGGGCCACTGAAGCTTTCTTT. It is translated as CASSLTGQGATEAFF. Drawing the rest from reference TRBV7-8 and TRBJ1-1, the complete variable domain is GAGVSQSPRYKVAKRGQDVALRCDPISGHVSLFWYQQALGQGPEFLTYFQNEAQLDKSGLPSDRFFAERPEGSVSTLKIQRTQQEDSAVYLCASSLTGQGATEAFFGQGTRLTVV.

J is TRBJ2-5 and V is TRBV10-3; the D gene could be TRBD1 or TRBD2 (5 bases each). Trimming took off 4 bases at V and 13 bases at J, with 16 bases between the two ends. Germline lookup yields CDR1 ENHRY and CDR2 SYGVKD. This CDR3 is built from 12 residues. The CDR3 region has the DNA TGTGCCATCAGTGCCCAGGGAGAGATTGCGTACTTC. This gives the protein CAISAQGEIAYF.

The rearrangement joins TRBV29-1 to TRBJ1-2, with 10 nucleotides matching TRBD1. Germline CDR1 SQVTM, CDR2 ANQGSEA. There are 12 residues in the CDR3. Trimming removed 7 bases from V and 4 bases from J; junction bases left unmatched: 3. Written as DNA, the CDR3 is TGCAGCGCTCGGACAGGGGGCTATGGCTACACCTTC. Its protein is CSARTGGYGYTF.

This clone was picked up one time. The chain has TRBV6-1 and TRBJ1-2; 8 bases map to TRBD1. CDR1 and CDR2 from the germline V gene are MNHNS and SASEGT. V lost 4 bases to trimming and J lost 2 bases; unmatched junction nucleotides: 9. The CDR3 contains 16 residues. In nucleotides, the CDR3 is TGTGCCAGCAGTGGACCGGACAGGGAGGGAAACTATGGCTACACCTTC. Residues: CASSGPDREGNYGYTF.

V usage is TRBV9 and J usage is TRBJ2-3; D ambiguous. The germline V gene encodes CDR1 SGDLS and CDR2 YYNGEE. The CDR3 length is 15 residues. Deletions cut 4 bases from V and 0 bases from J, with 12 bases between. The CDR3 here is CASSRATGSTDTQYF. The CDR3 coding sequence is TGTGCCAGCAGCCGCGCTACCGGAAGCACAGATACGCAGTATTTT.

V and J are TRBV6-5 and TRBJ2-5; possibly TRBD2 for D (7 bases). The V and J ends lost 7 bases and 1 base respectively, with 16 bases between them. The CDR3 has 15 amino acids. CDR1 is MNHEY and CDR2 is SVGAGI in the germline V gene. CDR3 in amino acids: CASIDRGAGQETQYF. CDR3 sequence (DNA): TGTGCCAGCATCGATCGGGGGGCGGGCCAAGAGACCCAGTACTTC.

The chain couples TRBV7-2 to TRBJ2-3, with D tentatively TRBD1 or TRBD2 (5 bases each). CDR3 size: 14 residues. With 2 bases removed from V and 7 bases from J, the gap between germline ends came to 13 bases. CDR1 is SGHTA, CDR2 FQGNSA, per germline. For the CDR3, the DNA is TGTGCCAGCAGCTTACAAGGGACGTGGAATACGCAGTATTTT. As protein: CASSLQGTWNTQYF. Variable domain in full (rest from reference TRBV7-2 and TRBJ2-3): GAGVSQSPSNKVTEKGKDVELRCDPISGHTALYWYRQSLGQGLEFLIYFQGNSAPDKSGLPSDRFSAERTGGSVSTLTIQRTQQEDSAVYLCASSLQGTWNTQYFGPGTRLTVL.

The chain recombines TRBV7-2 with TRBJ2-2, with TRBD1 matching 7 bases. This CDR3 comprises 14 residues. V lost 4 bases, J lost 4 bases, and 3 bases stayed unmatched. Germline lookup yields CDR1 SGHTA and CDR2 FQGNSA. This CDR3 is CASSYRGGTGELFF. DNA of the CDR3: TGTGCCAGCAGCTACAGGGGCGGCACCGGGGAGCTGTTTTTT.

The chain joins TRBV5-1 to TRBJ2-7; possible D gene TRBD1, 5 bases. With 0 bases removed from V and 3 bases from J, the gap between germline ends came to 13 bases. CDR1 and CDR2 from the germline V gene are SGHRS and YFSETQ. The CDR3 spans 15 residues. The chain's CDR3 is CASSLGTGYDYEQYF. Written as DNA, the CDR3 is TGCGCCAGCAGCTTGGGTACAGGCTACGACTACGAGCAGTACTTC.

CDR3 nucleotides: TGTGCCAGCAGCGTAGAACAGGGGGCGCGTGGCTACACCTTC. It specifies CASSVEQGARGYTF. The chain joins TRBV9 to TRBJ1-2; TRBD1 matches 9 bases. The CDR3 extends over 14 amino acids. CDR1 SGDLS and CDR2 YYNGEE come from the germline V gene. Unmatched junction bases numbered 4, after V lost 0 bases and J lost 7 bases.

In this sample, this clone turned up once. CDR3 in DNA: TGCGCCAGCAGCTTGGGGGTTGGGGGTAGACAGCTCCAAGAGACCCAGTACTTC. Translation gives CASSLGVGGRQLQETQYF. V and J are TRBV5-1 and TRBJ2-5; D possibly uses TRBD1 or TRBD2 (5 bases each). The V end lost 0 bases, the J end lost 1 base, and 19 bases lay between the germline ends. Germline CDR1 reads SGHRS; CDR2 reads YFSETQ. This CDR3 has 18 residues.

This chain connects TRBV7-9 to TRBJ2-3; D is uncertain. The CDR3 extends over 12 amino acids. The V end lost 3 bases, the J end lost 1 base, and 2 bases lay between the germline ends. Germline V gives CDR1 SEHNR, CDR2 FQNEAQ (reference sequence). The CDR3 region has the DNA TGTGCCAGCAGCTTCGGCACAGATACGCAGTATTTT. Translated: CASSFGTDTQYF.

This chain links TRBV20-1 with TRBJ2-7; D remains ambiguous. CDR3 length: 11 residues. Germline assignment: CDR1 DFQATT and CDR2 SNEGSKA (reference sequence). V lost 5 bases and J lost 3, with 8 bases in between. The CDR3 here is CSASDGYEQYF. In DNA, the CDR3 is TGCAGTGCTTCAGACGGCTACGAGCAGTACTTC.

The rearrangement joins TRBV7-9 to TRBJ1-2; TRBD1 is a possible D gene (5 bases). CDR1 and CDR2 (germline): SEHNR, FQNEAQ (reference sequence). Trimming pared 3 bases from V and 4 bases from J, leaving 12 bases between. The CDR3 totals 14 residues. CDR3: CASSLGQSGYGYTF. The CDR3 DNA is TGTGCCAGCAGCTTGGGGCAGTCGGGCTATGGCTACACCTTC.

CDR3 coding DNA: TGTGCCAGTAGTATATCCCCCACCGGGCGAGGGGCCAACGTCCTGACTTTC. It specifies CASSISPTGRGANVLTF. The rearrangement links TRBV19 to TRBJ2-6; D not resolved. The CDR3 is 17 residues long. The V and J ends lost 2 bases and 4 bases respectively, with 15 bases between them. Germline V gene sequence: CDR1 LNHDA, CDR2 SQIVND (reference sequence).

The chain is built from TRBV6-5 and TRBJ2-3, with D perhaps matching TRBD2 (6 bases). Germline loops: CDR1 MNHEY, CDR2 SVGAGI. The CDR3 spans 15 residues. Trimming removed 5 bases from V and 6 bases from J, with 18 bases in between. The CDR3 here is CASSTQSSVSDTQYF. DNA of the CDR3: TGTGCCAGCAGTACCCAATCTAGCGTATCCGATACGCAGTATTTT.

The chain employs TRBV7-9 and TRBJ2-1; 8 bases align to TRBD2. This CDR3 comprises 15 residues. V shed 5 bases and J 6 bases; nucleotides not matched to a gene: 9. Looked up from germline, CDR1 is SEHNR and CDR2 is FQNEAQ (reference sequence). Written as DNA, the CDR3 is TGTGCCAGCAGCCAAAGCGGGAGATGGGGCAATGAGCAGTTCTTC. It specifies CASSQSGRWGNEQFF.

The rearrangement links TRBV7-6 to TRBJ2-7, with a possible D match to TRBD1 (6 bases). The CDR3 spans 12 residues. Germline CDR1 reads SGHVS; CDR2 reads FNYEAQ. The V end was cut by 8 bases, the J end by 5 bases, with 13 bases between. The CDR3 sequence is CASGKQGHEQYF. The CDR3 DNA follows: TGTGCCAGCGGTAAACAGGGCCACGAGCAGTACTTC.

This clone was counted a single time. The chain employs TRBV7-3 and TRBJ2-1, with 7 nucleotides matching TRBD2. Germline-derived CDR1 and CDR2 are SGHTA and FQGTGA. This CDR3 comprises 15 residues. The V gene end was trimmed by 5 bases and the J gene end by 10 bases; junction bases not matched to a gene: 14. The DNA for the CDR3 is TGTGCCAGCAGCCGTACCAGTTCAGCGGGAACGGAGCAGTTCTTC. Encoded protein: CASSRTSSAGTEQFF.

The V and J genes are TRBV10-3 and TRBJ2-1, with D tentatively TRBD2 (5 bases). The V gene's germline CDR1 is ENHRY and CDR2 SYGVKD. Trimming left V 10 bases short and J 2 bases short, with 15 bases between. The CDR3 has 14 amino acids. The CDR3 region has the DNA TGTGCCACGGGGATGGCGATTCCCTACAATGAGCAGTTCTTC. This codes for CATGMAIPYNEQFF.

This chain joins TRBV19 and TRBJ1-2; TRBD1 agrees at 9 bases. The CDR3 has 14 residues. Germline V lookup: CDR1 LNHDA, CDR2 SQIVND (reference sequence). After removal of 5 bases from V and 8 bases from J, the junction contained 9 bases not matched to a gene. CDR3 protein: CASSLRDRVSGYTF. The DNA of the CDR3 is TGTGCCAGTAGTCTCCGGGACAGGGTAAGCGGCTACACCTTC. Filled out from reference TRBV19 and TRBJ1-2, the complete variable domain reads DGGITQSPKYLFRKEGQNVTLSCEQNLNHDAMYWYRQDPGQGLRLIYYSQIVNDFQKGDIAEGYSVSREKKESFPLTVTSAQKNPTAFYLCASSLRDRVSGYTFGSGTRLTVV.

The genes are TRBV5-1 and TRBJ2-7, with 10 bases lining up with TRBD2. CDR1 is SGHRS, CDR2 YFSETQ, per germline. Trimming at V came to 0 bases and at J to 7 bases, leaving 7 bases not matched to a gene. This CDR3 region has 15 residues. CDR3 protein: CASSLEASGSIEQYF. The DNA of the CDR3 is TGCGCCAGCAGCTTGGAGGCTAGCGGGAGTATTGAGCAGTACTTC.

A few counts support this clone. The chain couples TRBV10-3 to TRBJ2-3, with 7 positions matching TRBD1. Germline-derived CDR1 and CDR2 are ENHRY and SYGVKD. The CDR3 spans 15 residues. V shed 4 bases and J 4 bases; nucleotides not matched to a gene: 8. The CDR3 protein is CAISAYRGSADTQYF. As DNA, the CDR3 is TGTGCCATCAGTGCCTACAGGGGTAGTGCAGATACGCAGTATTTT.

This sequence joins TRBV7-2 and TRBJ2-1, with 7 bases identical to TRBD1. CDR3 length: 16 amino acids. V gave up 1 base and J gave up 10 bases; unmatched junction bases: 13. Germline-derived CDR1 and CDR2 are SGHTA and FQGNSA. CDR3 loop: CASSLVTTGPRGEQFF. The CDR3 nucleotides read TGTGCCAGCAGCTTAGTAACGACAGGGCCCCGGGGCGAGCAGTTCTTC.

This clone showed up just once. V and J are TRBV6-5 and TRBJ2-1; 11 bases map to TRBD2. This CDR3 spans 15 amino acids. Germline V gene lookup returns CDR1 MNHEY and CDR2 SVGAGI. The trim removed 6 bases at V and 4 bases at J, leaving 5 bases unmatched. CDR3 bases: TGTGCCAGCAGGGCGGGACTAGCGGAGTACAATGAGCAGTTCTTC. It is translated as CASRAGLAEYNEQFF.

This clone showed up just once. V and J are TRBV19 and TRBJ2-2, with D unclear. The germline CDR1 and CDR2 sequences are LNHDA and SQIVND (reference sequence). CDR3 length: 13 residues. Trimming took 1 base from V and 6 from J, leaving 6 bases between them. In nucleotides, the CDR3 is TGTGCCAGTAGTATAGGTTGGGCCGGGGAGCTGTTTTTT. It translates to CASSIGWAGELFF.